This T cell receptor beta chain was obtained from a study of T cells in Graves' hyperthyroidism and ophthalmopathy. Findings of the study overall: A model of 13 V-J pairs discriminated ophthalmopathy from stable hyperthyroidism.

Amplified regions were TCR beta CDR3 sequences from RNA transcripts. The HTBI primer set was used in a first-round RT-PCR of the TCR CDR3. Each CDR3 protein is one row after TCRdb ran MiXCR on the multiplex PCR reads. Of about 98,000 distinct CDR3 sequences listed, about 37% are singletons. As to this clonotype: Its antigen is not known.

Per the germline V gene, CDR1 is MDHEN and CDR2 is SYDVKM. V dropped 7 bases and J dropped 10; count of bases not matched to a gene: 13. The CDR3 is made up of 14 amino acids. The specimen was peripheral blood or thyroid tissue (not recorded which). The clonotype comes from a woman aged 25 to 45 with Graves' hyperthyroidism. The chain uses TRBV28 and TRBJ1-5; 7 bases line up with TRBD1. CDR3 in amino acids: CASTPTDRAPPQHF. The CDR3 DNA follows: TGTGCCAGCACCCCGACCGACAGGGCCCCTCCCCAGCATTTT.